The table lists the clone carrying this T cell receptor beta chain with a count of one. Its antigen is not identified. The sample belongs to a study of identifying expanded T cells in peripheral blood. The CDR3 runs 12 residues. Trimming took 8 bases from V and 6 from J, leaving 11 bases between them. The germline V gene encodes CDR1 SQVTM and CDR2 ANQGSEA. General study results and limits: Clone count variance between roughly two-week samples rose with total template count. Over approximately two and four weeks, about 15 and 19 clones changed, versus roughly 1.1 between replicates.

The assay was immunoSEQ multiplex PCR, and TCRdb's table has in-frame clones only and misses some. This sample has about 86,000 clones, with roughly 86% found just once. This chain connects TRBV29-1 to TRBJ1-6; maybe TRBD1 (6 bases). The sequenced material came from blood. The receptor was isolated from a person aged 18 to 69 in good health. The CDR3 DNA reads as TGCAGCTACAGGGACGGTAATTCACCCCTCCACTTT. Its protein product is CSYRDGNSPLHF.